This TCR beta chain was identified in a study of cytomegalovirus exposure and HLA in healthy donors (dated by TCRdb to the late 2010s). Study-level background: According to a later analysis, the roughly 120 validation repertoires were produced on the same platform as the 700 or so repertoires of the first cohort. A separate validation cohort of more than 100 different subjects was used in addition to the roughly 700-subject first cohort. To predict cytomegalovirus infection status, the study brought together high-throughput TCR immunosequencing, statistical association of individual TCRs with disease status, and machine learning. The study aimed to test whether cataloging public T cell receptors could reveal signatures of past pathogen exposure.

As concerns this clone: Its cognate antigen has yet to be identified. Per-base quality was not reported, and no clone a single base away is much larger than it.

The donors belonged to the validation cohort of about 120 subjects, which was separate from the approximately 700-subject first cohort. What the authors observed across the whole study: A total of about 150 TCR beta chains were listed by the study as associated with cytomegalovirus. A later analysis had no HLA typing for the validation cohort, so co-occurrence there was scored across all 120 repertoires. In both the original and validation cohorts, the classifier was reported to diagnose cytomegalovirus status with high specificity and sensitivity. A later analysis found that TCRs clustered in the first cohort also tended to co-occur in the roughly 120 validation repertoires, with approximately 94% of cluster scores above 0. In vitro tests confirmed that three of the cytomegalovirus-associated TCR beta chains recognize cytomegalovirus antigens. Most TCR sequences were seen in very few donors, while some public TCRs were found in many individuals. According to the authors, the approach could potentially be generalized to other disease states and immunological phenotypes.

The library was produced with the immunoSEQ multiplex PCR assay. The authors processed their data as follows. A statistical classification framework was developed to diagnose cytomegalovirus status using the catalog of TCR beta chain sequences. Not all clones reach the TCRdb copy of this immuneACCESS table, which keeps in-frame sequences only. Checked studies attribute under half of the gap to unresolved V genes and leave the rest unexplained. From that table come the V and J calls and clone size; the DNA was used to work out D and trimming. The sample table contains more than 95,000 clones; only one count was recorded for more than 70% of them. Clones ranked in the top ten supply 1.5% to 2% of the sample. Sequences LGHNA (CDR1) and YSLEER (CDR2) are obtained from the germline V gene. V and J are truncated by 6 bases and 5 bases respectively, leaving an intervening sequence of 13 bases. The CDR3 has 13 amino acids, counting the end cysteine and phenylalanine. The only DNA kept is the CDR3, 39 bases in frame from the first base.

Input material: PBMCs. The TCR sequence derives from a man in his late teens or twenties in good health and CMV-seronegative. Here the chain combines TRBV4-3 and TRBJ1-2, with a tentative D gene TRBD1 over 5 matching bases. The DNA reads TGCGCCAGCAGTCCCGGACATGGATATGGCTACACCTTC. Translated, it reads CASSPGHGYGYTF.